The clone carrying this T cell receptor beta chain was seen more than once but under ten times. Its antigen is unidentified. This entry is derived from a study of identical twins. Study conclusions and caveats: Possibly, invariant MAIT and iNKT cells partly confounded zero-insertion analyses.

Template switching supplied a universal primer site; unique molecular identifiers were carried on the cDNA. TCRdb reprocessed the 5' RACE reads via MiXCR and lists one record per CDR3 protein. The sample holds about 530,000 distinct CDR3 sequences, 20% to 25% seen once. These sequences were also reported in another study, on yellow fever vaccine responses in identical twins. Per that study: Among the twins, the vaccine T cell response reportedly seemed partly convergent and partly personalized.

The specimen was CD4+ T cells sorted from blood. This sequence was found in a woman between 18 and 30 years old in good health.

The CDR3 loop reads CASTPIGLAGYNEQFF. CDR3 bases: TGTGCCAGCACCCCGATCGGGCTAGCGGGTTACAATGAGCAGTTCTTC. This chain joins TRBV7-2 and TRBJ2-1, with 8 bases lining up with TRBD2. J was trimmed by 4 bases and V by 7 bases; bases with no gene match: 12. The CDR3 extends over 16 amino acids. Per the germline V gene, CDR1 is SGHTA and CDR2 is FQGNSA.